This TCR beta chain was observed in a study of T cell clones after liver transplantation. Study as a whole: TCRbeta sequencing after a pre-transplant mixed lymphocyte reaction identified graft-donor-reactive clones, later tracked in post-transplant blood.

TCRbeta sequences of proliferating CFSE-low MLR cells were labeled alloreactive. Stimulators were graft donor PBMCs, splenocytes, lymph-node cells, or third-party PBMCs for pre-transplant recipient cells. Concerning this clone: The target antigen is unknown.

V was pared by 4 bases and J by 5 bases, with 7 bases of the junction left unmatched. The CDR3 spans 14 residues. In germline, CDR1 is MNHEY, CDR2 SVGAGI. Regarding the study as a whole: Post-transplant time points were not standardized, so conclusions are preliminary.

Here immunoSEQ multiplex PCR was the method, and the copy in TCRdb shows in-frame clones only, minus some. The table lists over 5,000 clones, 31% of them singletons, with roughly 16% in the top ten. V and J are TRBV6-5 and TRBJ2-7; the match to TRBD2 covers 8 bases. This clonotype originated in a human patient who received a liver transplant. Some T cells may arise from the graft donor. Sequencing was done on a sample of CD4+ T cells from cultured PBMCs. The CDR3 DNA is TGTGCCAGCAGTTCAACGGGGGGGGTGAACGAGCAGTACGTC. Its protein product is CASSSTGGVNEQYV.